A selection of T cell receptor beta chains follows, all from one sample in a study of blood T cell repertoires in COVID-19. Using immunoSEQ multiplex PCR, the repertoire was profiled, and TCRdb retains in-frame clones only, with some absent. The sample contains approximately 180,000 clones, approximately 89% of which appear only once. Sequencing input: PBMCs or T cells enriched from blood (not recorded which). The source is a woman in her 40s with acute COVID-19. The CDR3 runs from the conserved cysteine through the conserved F or W. The D gene is left open where the match is weak. Not all rows give a size; the values are once, few, many and, for expanded clones, a class.

V gene: TRBV6-5; clone size: .; D gene: .; J gene: TRBJ2-4; CDR3 DNA: TGTGCCAGCGCGCCAGTGGGGGCTCACATTCAGTACTTC; CDR3 protein: CASAPVGAHIQYF
V gene: TRBV11-2; clone size: .; D gene: .; J gene: TRBJ1-1; CDR3 DNA: TGTGCCAGCAGCTTACTGGGGGCGGCCACTGAAGCTTTCTTT; CDR3 protein: CASSLLGAATEAFF
V gene: TRBV29-1; clone size: .; D gene: .; J gene: TRBJ1-2; CDR3 DNA: TGCAGCGTCGGAAAGACTGTCTTCGGCTACACCTTC; CDR3 protein: CSVGKTVFGYTF
V gene: TRBV30; clone size: .; D gene: .; J gene: TRBJ2-2; CDR3 DNA: TGTGCCTGGAGCCCCACTAGCAACGGGGAGCTGTTTTTT; CDR3 protein: CAWSPTSNGELFF
V gene: TRBV7-9; clone size: .; D gene: TRBD1; J gene: TRBJ2-7; CDR3 DNA: TGTGCCAGCAGCTCCCCGCCGGGACAGGGACGCGGCGAGCAGTACTTC; CDR3 protein: CASSSPPGQGRGEQYF
V gene: TRBV27; clone size: .; D gene: .; J gene: TRBJ2-5; CDR3 DNA: TGTGCCAGCAGTTTATTTAGGGGATCGGAGACCCAGTACTTC; CDR3 protein: CASSLFRGSETQYF
V gene: TRBV7-2; clone size: .; D gene: .; J gene: TRBJ2-3; CDR3 DNA: TGTGCCAGCAGCCCCCAGGGGGGCGGGGCGGATACGCAGTATTTT; CDR3 protein: CASSPQGGGADTQYF
V gene: TRBV7-9; clone size: .; D gene: .; J gene: TRBJ1-2; CDR3 DNA: TGTGCCAGCAGCTTAGATGTACCCGACAGCTATGGCTACACCTTC; CDR3 protein: CASSLDVPDSYGYTF
V gene: TRBV18; clone size: .; D gene: .; J gene: TRBJ1-1; CDR3 DNA: TGTGCCAGCTCTAGACAGGAAAACACTGAAGCTTTCTTT; CDR3 protein: CASSRQENTEAFF
V gene: TRBV4-1; clone size: few; D gene: TRBD1; J gene: TRBJ2-7; CDR3 DNA: TGCGCCAGCAGCCAACTCCTTCGACAGGGGGTGCAGTACTTC; CDR3 protein: CASSQLLRQGVQYF
V gene: TRBV20-1; clone size: .; D gene: .; J gene: TRBJ2-5; CDR3 DNA: TGCAGTGCTAGTCCGGGACACCTTTACCCCCAAGAGACCCAGTACTTC; CDR3 protein: CSASPGHLYPQETQYF
V gene: TRBV6-6; clone size: .; D gene: .; J gene: TRBJ2-7; CDR3 DNA: TGTGCCAGCAGTTACTTAGAGCGGGTACCCTACGAGCAGTACTTC; CDR3 protein: CASSYLERVPYEQYF
V gene: TRBV9; clone size: .; D gene: .; J gene: TRBJ2-7; CDR3 DNA: TGTGCCAGCAGCATGAAAGCCAATCCTCCGGGATACGAGCAGTACTTC; CDR3 protein: CASSMKANPPGYEQYF
V gene: TRBV9; clone size: .; D gene: TRBD2; J gene: TRBJ2-1; CDR3 DNA: TGTGCCAGCAGCGTAGACGAACTAGCGGGAGGGTCGAGCTCCTACAATGAGCAGTTCTTC; CDR3 protein: CASSVDELAGGSSSYNEQFF
V gene: TRBV7-2; clone size: .; D gene: TRBD2; J gene: TRBJ2-2; CDR3 DNA: TGTGCCAGCAGCTTAGCGGGACTAGCGGGAGTTCGAAACACCGGGGAGCTGTTTTTT; CDR3 protein: CASSLAGLAGVRNTGELFF
V gene: TRBV3-1/TRBV3-2; clone size: .; D gene: TRBD1; J gene: TRBJ2-2; CDR3 DNA: TGTGCCAGCAGTGGACAGGGCATCGACACCGGGGAGCTGTTTTTT; CDR3 protein: CASSGQGIDTGELFF
V gene: TRBV7-3; clone size: .; D gene: TRBD1; J gene: TRBJ1-3; CDR3 DNA: TGTGCCAGCAGCTTAGGCGGGACAGGGGTACAGGTAGGAGGAAACACCATATATTTT; CDR3 protein: CASSLGGTGVQVGGNTIYF
V gene: TRBV5-8; clone size: .; D gene: .; J gene: TRBJ1-5; CDR3 DNA: TGTGCCAGCAGCTTGCCAGGTTTCAATCAGCCCCAGCATTTT; CDR3 protein: CASSLPGFNQPQHF
V gene: TRBV19; clone size: few; D gene: TRBD1; J gene: TRBJ1-4; CDR3 DNA: TGTGCCAGTAGTATGCTGGGACAGGGAGCCGAAAAACTGTTTTTT; CDR3 protein: CASSMLGQGAEKLFF
V gene: TRBV28; clone size: .; D gene: .; J gene: TRBJ2-7; CDR3 DNA: TGTGCCAGCAGTTCTAGACCCGAGCAGTACTTC; CDR3 protein: CASSSRPEQYF
V gene: TRBV12-5; clone size: .; D gene: TRBD1; J gene: TRBJ1-1; CDR3 DNA: TGTGCTAGTGGTTTGGTAGGGGGCAGCCGCCTGAAAACTTTCTTT; CDR3 protein: CASGLVGGSRLKTFF
V gene: TRBV4-1; clone size: .; D gene: .; J gene: TRBJ1-4; CDR3 DNA: TGCGCCAGCAGCCACACCCCCGGGATAACTAATGAAAAACTGTTTTTT; CDR3 protein: CASSHTPGITNEKLFF
V gene: TRBV7-8; clone size: .; D gene: TRBD1; J gene: TRBJ1-2; CDR3 DNA: TGTGCCAGCAGCTTAATACAGGGGAATGGCTACACCTTC; CDR3 protein: CASSLIQGNGYTF
V gene: TRBV3-1/TRBV3-2; clone size: few; D gene: .; J gene: TRBJ2-7; CDR3 DNA: TGTGCCAGCAGCCCTCCTCCGGGACACTCCTACGAGCAGTACTTC; CDR3 protein: CASSPPPGHSYEQYF
V gene: TRBV9; clone size: .; D gene: .; J gene: TRBJ1-5; CDR3 DNA: TGTGCCAGCAGCCAACACAGGGATAGCAATCAGCCCCAGCATTTT; CDR3 protein: CASSQHRDSNQPQHF
V gene: TRBV5-1; clone size: .; D gene: TRBD2; J gene: TRBJ2-3; CDR3 DNA: TGCGCCAGCAGCTCAAGACCGGCGGGCGCGGGAGGCCAGGGGCGCACAGATACGCAGTATTTT; CDR3 protein: CASSSRPAGAGGQGRTDTQYF
V gene: TRBV28; clone size: .; D gene: .; J gene: TRBJ1-6; CDR3 DNA: TGTGCCAGCAGTCCCCCACAGGAGATCTATAATTCACCCCTCCACTTT; CDR3 protein: CASSPPQEIYNSPLHF
V gene: TRBV7-6; clone size: .; D gene: .; J gene: TRBJ2-3; CDR3 DNA: TGTGCCAGCAGCTTAGGGAGCGGCACAGATACGCAGTATTTT; CDR3 protein: CASSLGSGTDTQYF
V gene: TRBV7-9; clone size: .; D gene: .; J gene: TRBJ2-1; CDR3 DNA: TGTGCCAGCAGCGTAGGAGGGGGCACTGAGCAGTTCTTC; CDR3 protein: CASSVGGGTEQFF